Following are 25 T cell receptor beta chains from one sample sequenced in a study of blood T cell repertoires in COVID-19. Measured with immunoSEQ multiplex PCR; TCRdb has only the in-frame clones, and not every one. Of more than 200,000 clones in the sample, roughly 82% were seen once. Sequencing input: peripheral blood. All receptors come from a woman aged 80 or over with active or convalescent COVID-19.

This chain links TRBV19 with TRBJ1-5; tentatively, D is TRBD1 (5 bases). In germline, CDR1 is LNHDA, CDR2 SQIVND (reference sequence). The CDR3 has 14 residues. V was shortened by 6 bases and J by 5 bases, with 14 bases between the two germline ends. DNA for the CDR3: TGTGCCAGTAGAATGGTTTTAGGGGATCAGCCCCAGCATTTT. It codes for CASRMVLGDQPQHF.

The CDR3 protein is CSVANRESATQYF. CDR3 bases: TGCAGCGTCGCTAACAGGGAATCGGCGACCCAGTACTTC. The chain employs TRBV29-1 and TRBJ2-5; D is possibly TRBD1 (6 bases). The CDR3 has 13 amino acids. With 6 bases removed from V and 7 bases from J, the gap between germline ends came to 18 bases. Germline V CDR1 and CDR2: SQVTM, ANQGSEA. The full variable domain, with the rest looked up from reference TRBV29-1 and TRBJ2-5, is SAVISQKPSRDICQRGTSLTIQCQVDSQVTMMFWYRQQPGQSLTLIATANQGSEATYESGFVIDKFPISRPNLTFSTLTVSNMSPEDSSIYLCSVANRESATQYFGPGTRLLVL.

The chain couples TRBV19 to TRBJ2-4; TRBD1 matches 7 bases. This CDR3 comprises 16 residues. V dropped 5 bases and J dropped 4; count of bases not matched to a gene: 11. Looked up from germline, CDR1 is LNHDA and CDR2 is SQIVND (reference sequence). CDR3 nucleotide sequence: TGTGCCAGTAGTGGGGCCTTCCGGGACAGAAAAAACATTCAGTACTTC. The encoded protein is CASSGAFRDRKNIQYF.

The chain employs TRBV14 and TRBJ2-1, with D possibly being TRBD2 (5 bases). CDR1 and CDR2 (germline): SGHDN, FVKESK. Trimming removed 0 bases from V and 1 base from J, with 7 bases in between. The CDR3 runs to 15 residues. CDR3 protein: CASSQDPGSYNEQFF. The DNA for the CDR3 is TGTGCCAGCAGCCAAGATCCGGGATCCTACAATGAGCAGTTCTTC.

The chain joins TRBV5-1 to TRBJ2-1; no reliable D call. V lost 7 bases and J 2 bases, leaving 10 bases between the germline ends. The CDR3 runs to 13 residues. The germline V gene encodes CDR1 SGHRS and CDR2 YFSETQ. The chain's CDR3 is CASSPQTYNEQFF. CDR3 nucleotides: TGCGCCAGCTCCCCTCAGACCTACAATGAGCAGTTCTTC.

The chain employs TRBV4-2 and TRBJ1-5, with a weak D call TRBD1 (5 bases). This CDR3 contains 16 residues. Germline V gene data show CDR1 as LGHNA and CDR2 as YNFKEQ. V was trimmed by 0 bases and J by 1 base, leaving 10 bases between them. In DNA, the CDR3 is TGTGCCAGCAGCCAAGATCCGGGGGGGAGCAATCAGCCCCAGCATTTT. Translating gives CASSQDPGGSNQPQHF.

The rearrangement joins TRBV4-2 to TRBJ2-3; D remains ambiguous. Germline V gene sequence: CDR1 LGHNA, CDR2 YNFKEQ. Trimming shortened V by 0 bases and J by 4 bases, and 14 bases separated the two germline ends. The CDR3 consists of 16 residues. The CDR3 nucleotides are TGTGCCAGCAGCCAAGAGGTGGTACTTATGGCAGATACGCAGTATTTT. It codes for CASSQEVVLMADTQYF.

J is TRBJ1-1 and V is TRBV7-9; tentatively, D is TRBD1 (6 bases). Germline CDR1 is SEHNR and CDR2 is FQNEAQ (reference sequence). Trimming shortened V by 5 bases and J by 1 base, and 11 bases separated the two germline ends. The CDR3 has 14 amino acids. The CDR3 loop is CASSPGQTNTEAFF. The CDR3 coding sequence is TGTGCCAGCAGCCCAGGACAGACGAACACTGAAGCTTTCTTT.

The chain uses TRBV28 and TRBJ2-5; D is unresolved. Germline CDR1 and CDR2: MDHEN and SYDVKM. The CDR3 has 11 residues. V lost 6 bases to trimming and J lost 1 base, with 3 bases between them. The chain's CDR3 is CASSSQETQYF. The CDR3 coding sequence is TGTGCCAGCAGCTCCCAAGAGACCCAGTACTTC.

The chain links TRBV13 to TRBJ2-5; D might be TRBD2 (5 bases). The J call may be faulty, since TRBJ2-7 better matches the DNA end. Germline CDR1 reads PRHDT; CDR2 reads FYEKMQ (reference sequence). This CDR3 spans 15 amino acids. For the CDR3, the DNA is TGTGCCAGCAGCTTAGTAGTCGAGGGAACCTACGAGCAGTACTTC. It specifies CASSLVVEGTYEQYF.

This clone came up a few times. DNA of the CDR3: TGTGCCAGCAGCCCTGGACTAGCGGGAGTCACCGGGGAGCTGTTTTTT. It yields the protein CASSPGLAGVTGELFF. The genes are TRBV7-9 and TRBJ2-2; TRBD2 agrees at 13 bases. The CDR3 contains 16 residues. With V trimmed by 5 bases and J by 4 bases, 4 bases remained unmatched. The V gene's germline CDR1 is SEHNR and CDR2 FQNEAQ (reference sequence).

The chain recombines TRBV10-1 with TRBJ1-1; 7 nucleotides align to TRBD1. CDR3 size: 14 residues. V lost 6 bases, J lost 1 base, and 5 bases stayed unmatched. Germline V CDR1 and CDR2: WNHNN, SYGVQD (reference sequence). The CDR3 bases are TGCGCCAGCAGAGGGGACAGCAAGAACACTGAAGCTTTCTTT. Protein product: CASRGDSKNTEAFF.

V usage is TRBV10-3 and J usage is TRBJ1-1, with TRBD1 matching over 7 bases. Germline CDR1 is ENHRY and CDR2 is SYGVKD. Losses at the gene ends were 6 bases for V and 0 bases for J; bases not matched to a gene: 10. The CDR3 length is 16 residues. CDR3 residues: CAIREAGGRMNTEAFF. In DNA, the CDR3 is TGTGCCATCAGGGAGGCAGGGGGTCGGATGAACACTGAAGCTTTCTTT.

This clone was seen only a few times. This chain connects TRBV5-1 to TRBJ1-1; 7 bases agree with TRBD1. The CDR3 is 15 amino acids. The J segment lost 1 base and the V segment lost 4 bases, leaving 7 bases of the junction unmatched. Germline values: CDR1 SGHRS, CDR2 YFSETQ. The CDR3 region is CASSPHGDRNTEAFF. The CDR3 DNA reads TGCGCCAGCAGCCCCCACGGGGACAGGAACACTGAAGCTTTCTTT.

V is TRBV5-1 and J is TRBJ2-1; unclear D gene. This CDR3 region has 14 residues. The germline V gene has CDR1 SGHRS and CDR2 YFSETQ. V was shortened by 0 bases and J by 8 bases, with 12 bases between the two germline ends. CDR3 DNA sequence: TGCGCCAGCAGCTTGGGGTCCCAAGCCGATGAGCAGTTCTTC. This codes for CASSLGSQADEQFF.

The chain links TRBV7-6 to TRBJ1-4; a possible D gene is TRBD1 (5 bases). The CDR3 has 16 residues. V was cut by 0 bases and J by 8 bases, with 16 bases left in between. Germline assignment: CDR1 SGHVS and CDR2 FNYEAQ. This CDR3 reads CASSLAVGDYIEKLFF. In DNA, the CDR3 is TGTGCCAGCAGCTTAGCGGTGGGGGACTACATCGAAAAACTGTTTTTT.

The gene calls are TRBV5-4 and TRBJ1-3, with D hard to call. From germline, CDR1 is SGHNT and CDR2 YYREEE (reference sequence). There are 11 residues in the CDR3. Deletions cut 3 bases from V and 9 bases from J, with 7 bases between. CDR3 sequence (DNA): TGTGCCAGCAGCTCCCAGCGCACCATATATTTT. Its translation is CASSSQRTIYF.

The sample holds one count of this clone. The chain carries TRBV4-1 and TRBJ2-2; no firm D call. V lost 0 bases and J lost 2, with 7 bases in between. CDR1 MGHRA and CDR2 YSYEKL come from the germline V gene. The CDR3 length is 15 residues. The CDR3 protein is CASSQETANTGELFF. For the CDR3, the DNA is TGCGCCAGCAGCCAAGAGACTGCCAACACCGGGGAGCTGTTTTTT.

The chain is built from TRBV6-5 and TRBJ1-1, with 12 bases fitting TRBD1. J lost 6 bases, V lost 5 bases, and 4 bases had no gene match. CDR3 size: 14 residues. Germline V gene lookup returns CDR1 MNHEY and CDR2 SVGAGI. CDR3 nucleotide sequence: TGTGCCAGCAGTAAGGGACAGGGGGCTTCTGAAGCTTTCTTT. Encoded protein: CASSKGQGASEAFF.

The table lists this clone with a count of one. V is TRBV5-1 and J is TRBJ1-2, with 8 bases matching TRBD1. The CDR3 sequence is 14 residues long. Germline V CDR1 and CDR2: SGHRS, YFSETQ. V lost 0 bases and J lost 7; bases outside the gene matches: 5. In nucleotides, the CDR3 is TGCGCCAGCAGCTTGGGGGACAGGCTCCTTGGCTACACCTTC. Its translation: CASSLGDRLLGYTF.

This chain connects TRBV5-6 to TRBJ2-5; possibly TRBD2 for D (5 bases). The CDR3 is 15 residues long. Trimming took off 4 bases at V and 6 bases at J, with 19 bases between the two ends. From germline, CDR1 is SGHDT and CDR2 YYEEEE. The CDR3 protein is CASSESTGITKTQYF. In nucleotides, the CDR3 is TGTGCCAGCAGCGAATCCACGGGGATCACTAAGACCCAGTACTTC.

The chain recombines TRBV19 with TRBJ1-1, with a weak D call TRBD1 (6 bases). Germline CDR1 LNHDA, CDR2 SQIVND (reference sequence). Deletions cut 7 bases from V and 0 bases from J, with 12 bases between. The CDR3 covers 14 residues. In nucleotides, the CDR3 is TGTGCCAGTAACCAGGGGTTTGTGAACACTGAAGCTTTCTTT. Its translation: CASNQGFVNTEAFF.

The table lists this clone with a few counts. CDR3 region: CASSTRQDNEKLFF. Here the CDR3 DNA reads TGTGCCAGCAGCACAAGACAGGATAATGAAAAACTGTTTTTT. The chain couples TRBV7-2 to TRBJ1-4, with a weak D call TRBD1 (6 bases). Trimming removed 5 bases at V and 4 bases at J, with 11 bases between. The length of the CDR3 is 14 residues. Germline lookup yields CDR1 SGHTA and CDR2 FQGNSA.

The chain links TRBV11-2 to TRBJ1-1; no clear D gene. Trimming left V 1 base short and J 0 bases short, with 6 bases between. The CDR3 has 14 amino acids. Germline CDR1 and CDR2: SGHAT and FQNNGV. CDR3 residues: CASSLGLMNTEAFF. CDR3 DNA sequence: TGTGCCAGCAGCTTAGGGCTTATGAACACTGAAGCTTTCTTT.

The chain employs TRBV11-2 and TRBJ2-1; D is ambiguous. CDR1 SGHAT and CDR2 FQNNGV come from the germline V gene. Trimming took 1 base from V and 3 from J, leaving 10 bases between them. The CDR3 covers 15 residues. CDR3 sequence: CASSLVPGIYNEQFF. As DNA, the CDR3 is TGTGCCAGCAGCTTAGTTCCTGGCATCTACAATGAGCAGTTCTTC.